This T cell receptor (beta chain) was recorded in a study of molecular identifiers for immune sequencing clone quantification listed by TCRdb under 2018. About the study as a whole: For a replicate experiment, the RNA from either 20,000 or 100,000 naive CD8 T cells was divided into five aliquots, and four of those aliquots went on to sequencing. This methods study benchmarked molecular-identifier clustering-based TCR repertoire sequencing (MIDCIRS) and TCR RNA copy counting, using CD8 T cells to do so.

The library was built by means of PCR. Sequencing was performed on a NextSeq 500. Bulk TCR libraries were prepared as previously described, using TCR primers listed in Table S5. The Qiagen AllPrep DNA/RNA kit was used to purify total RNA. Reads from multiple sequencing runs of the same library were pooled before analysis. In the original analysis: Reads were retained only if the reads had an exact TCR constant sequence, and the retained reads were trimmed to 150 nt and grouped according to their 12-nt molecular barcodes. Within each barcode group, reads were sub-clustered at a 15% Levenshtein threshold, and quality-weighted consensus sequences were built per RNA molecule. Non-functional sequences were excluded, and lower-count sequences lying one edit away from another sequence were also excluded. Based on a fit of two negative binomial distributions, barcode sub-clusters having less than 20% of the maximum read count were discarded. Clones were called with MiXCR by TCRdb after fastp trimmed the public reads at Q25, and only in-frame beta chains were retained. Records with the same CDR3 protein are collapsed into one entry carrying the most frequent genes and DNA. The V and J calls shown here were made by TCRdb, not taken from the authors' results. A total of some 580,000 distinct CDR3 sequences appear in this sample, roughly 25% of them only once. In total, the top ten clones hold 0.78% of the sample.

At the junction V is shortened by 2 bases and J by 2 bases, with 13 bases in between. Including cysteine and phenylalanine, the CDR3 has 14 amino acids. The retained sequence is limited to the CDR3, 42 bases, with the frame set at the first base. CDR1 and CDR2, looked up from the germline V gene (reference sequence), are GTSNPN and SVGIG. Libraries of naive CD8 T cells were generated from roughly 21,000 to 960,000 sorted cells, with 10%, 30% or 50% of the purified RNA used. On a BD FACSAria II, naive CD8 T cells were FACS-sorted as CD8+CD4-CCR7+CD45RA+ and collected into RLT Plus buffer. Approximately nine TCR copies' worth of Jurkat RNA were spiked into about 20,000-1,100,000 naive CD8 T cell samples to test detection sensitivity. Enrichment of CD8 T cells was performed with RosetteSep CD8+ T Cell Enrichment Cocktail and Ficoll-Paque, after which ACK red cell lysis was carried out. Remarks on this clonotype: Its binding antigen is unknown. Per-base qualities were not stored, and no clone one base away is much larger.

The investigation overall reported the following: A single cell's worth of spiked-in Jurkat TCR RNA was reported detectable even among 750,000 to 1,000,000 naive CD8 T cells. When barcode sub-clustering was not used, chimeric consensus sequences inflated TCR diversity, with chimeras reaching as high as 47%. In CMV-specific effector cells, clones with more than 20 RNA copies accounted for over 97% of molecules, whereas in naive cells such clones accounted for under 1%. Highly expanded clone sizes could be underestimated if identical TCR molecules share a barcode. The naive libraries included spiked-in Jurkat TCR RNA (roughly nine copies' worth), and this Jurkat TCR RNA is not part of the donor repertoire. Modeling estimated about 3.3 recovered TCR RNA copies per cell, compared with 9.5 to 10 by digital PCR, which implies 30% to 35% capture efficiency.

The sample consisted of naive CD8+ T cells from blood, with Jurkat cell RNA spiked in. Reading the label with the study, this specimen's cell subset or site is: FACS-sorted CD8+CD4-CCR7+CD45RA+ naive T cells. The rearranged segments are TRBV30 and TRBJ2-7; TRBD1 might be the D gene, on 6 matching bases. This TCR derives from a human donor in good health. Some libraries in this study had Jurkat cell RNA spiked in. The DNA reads TGTGCCTGGAGTCCTCCGACAGGAACCTACGAGCAGTACTTC. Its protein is CAWSPPTGTYEQYF.